This TCR beta chain was profiled in a study of molecular identifiers for immune sequencing clone quantification. This clonotype was observed many times. Its specificity is not known. Notes on the study in general: Clones that had above 20 RNA copies took up over 99% of effector molecules but under 1% in naive cells.

In TCRdb, the PCR reads were re-called with MiXCR into one record per CDR3 protein. The data contain 300,000 to 350,000 distinct CDR3 sequences, about 22% of them singletons. Sequencing was carried out using naive CD8+ T cells from blood, with Jurkat cell RNA spiked in. As to subset: FACS-sorted CD8+CD4-CCR7+CD45RA+ naive T cells. This TCR derives from a human donor in good health. Some libraries in this study had Jurkat cell RNA spiked in.

The CDR3 protein is CASSLPADNEQFF. CDR3 in DNA: TGTGCCAGCAGCTTACCAGCGGACAATGAGCAGTTCTTC. V and J are TRBV7-9 and TRBJ2-1, with TRBD2 as a possible D gene (5 bases). CDR1 is SEHNR, CDR2 FQNEAQ, per germline (reference sequence). The CDR3 runs 13 residues. V lost 2 bases and J lost 5, with 7 bases in between.